This TCR beta chain was profiled in a study of patients and donors after allogeneic stem cell transplantation. TCRdb analysed the RT-PCR reads with MiXCR anew, one entry per CDR3 protein. The table lists 200,000 to 250,000 distinct CDR3 sequences, 12% to 15% of them singletons. Germline assignment: CDR1 SNHLY and CDR2 FYNNEI. This CDR3 has 15 amino acids. Between the trimmed V and J ends, which lost 6 bases and 4 bases, there was a span of 18 bases. This clonotype was obtained from a human donor who was either an allogeneic HSCT recipient or a stem cell or donor lymphocyte infusion donor (not recorded which). It is not recorded whose cells these are; they may come from a transplant donor. The sequenced sample consisted of blood, either unsorted or a sorted T cell fraction (not recorded which). J is TRBJ2-5 and V is TRBV2; the D gene is possibly TRBD1 (6 bases). The CDR3 loop reads CASSPQETRGETQYF. The CDR3 DNA reads TGTGCCAGCAGCCCTCAAGAGACCAGGGGAGAGACCCAGTACTTC.